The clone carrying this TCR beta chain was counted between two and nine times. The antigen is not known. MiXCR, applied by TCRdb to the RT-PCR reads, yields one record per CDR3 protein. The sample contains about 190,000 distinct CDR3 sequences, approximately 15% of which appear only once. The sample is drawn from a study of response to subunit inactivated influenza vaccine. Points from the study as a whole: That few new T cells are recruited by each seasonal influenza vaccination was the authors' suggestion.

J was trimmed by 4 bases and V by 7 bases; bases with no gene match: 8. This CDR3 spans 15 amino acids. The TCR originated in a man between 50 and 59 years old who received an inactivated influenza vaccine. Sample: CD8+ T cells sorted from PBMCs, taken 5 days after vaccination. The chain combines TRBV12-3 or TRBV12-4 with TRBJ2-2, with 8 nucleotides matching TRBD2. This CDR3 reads CASTIGLAVTGELFF. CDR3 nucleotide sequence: TGTGCCAGCACCATCGGACTAGCCGTCACCGGGGAGCTGTTTTTT.